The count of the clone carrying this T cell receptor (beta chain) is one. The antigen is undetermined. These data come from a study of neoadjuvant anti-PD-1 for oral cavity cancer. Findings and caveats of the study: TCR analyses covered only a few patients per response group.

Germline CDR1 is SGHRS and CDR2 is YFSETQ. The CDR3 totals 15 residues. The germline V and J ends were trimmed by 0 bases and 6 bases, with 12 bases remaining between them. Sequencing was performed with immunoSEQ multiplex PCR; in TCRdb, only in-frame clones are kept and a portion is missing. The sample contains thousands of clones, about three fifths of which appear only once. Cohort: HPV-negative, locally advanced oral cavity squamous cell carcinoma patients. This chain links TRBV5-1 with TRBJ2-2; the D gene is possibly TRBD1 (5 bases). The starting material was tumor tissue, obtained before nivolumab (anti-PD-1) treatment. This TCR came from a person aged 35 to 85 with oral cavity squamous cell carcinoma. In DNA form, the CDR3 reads TGCGCCAGCAGCTTGGAAGGGGCGCAATCCGGGGAGCTGTTTTTT. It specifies CASSLEGAQSGELFF.